The source of this T cell receptor (beta chain) is a study of blood T cell repertoires in COVID-19. Study-wide background: The cDNA or gDNA used as material had been derived from T cells, B-cell-depleted T cells, or PBMCs.

Worth noting for this clone: One end of the junction does not line up with germline, which may come from a read error.

One Seattle source followed patients from active infection through their disease course. CDR3 length: 15 residues. Germline V gives CDR1 LGHDT, CDR2 YNNKEL (reference sequence). The data were produced by immunoSEQ multiplex PCR, yet TCRdb's version contains in-frame clones alone and is incomplete. This table has some 170,000 clones, about four fifths appearing once. The clonotype was recovered from a woman aged 40 to 50 with COVID-19, enrolled during active disease. V gene TRBV3-1 (or the pseudogene TRBV3-2) combines with J gene TRBJ1-6, with 7 bases lining up with TRBD1. The sequenced material came from peripheral blood. This chain's CDR3 is CASTQSGTANSPLHF. The CDR3 DNA sequence: TGTGCCAGCACCCAATCCGGGACAGCTAATTCACCCCTCCACTTT.